The 5 T cell receptor beta chains listed next were all sequenced from one sample in a study of CD8+CD57+ T cells in acquired aplastic anemia. Whoever was chosen for sequencing had shown CD8+CD57+ cell expansion by flow cytometry. It was genomic DNA that served as the template for profiling TCR beta VDJ and CDR3. TCRdb passed the reads through MiXCR, listing each CDR3 protein once. The top ten clones hold over 35% of a sample with 200,000 to 300,000 distinct CDR3 sequences, roughly 80% of them seen once. The sample comprised sorted CD4+, CD8+, or CD8+CD57+ T cells (not recorded which) from PBMCs. Source of these receptors: a human donor with aplastic anemia.

The rearrangement links TRBV7-6 to TRBJ1-5; D is ambiguous. V was pared by 2 bases and J by 7 bases, with 6 bases between. Looked up from germline, CDR1 is SGHVS and CDR2 is FNYEAQ. The CDR3 totals 12 residues. In DNA form, the CDR3 reads TGTGCCAGCAGCTTACCCGGGCAGCCCCAGCATTTT. This codes for CASSLPGQPQHF.

In its sample, this clonotype is medium-sized. The chain combines TRBV29-1 with TRBJ2-7; either TRBD1 or TRBD2 may supply D (7 bases each). Germline values: CDR1 SQVTM, CDR2 ANQGSEA. With 6 bases removed from V and 0 bases from J, the gap between germline ends came to 18 bases. This CDR3 contains 15 residues. The CDR3 is CSVVDGGDSSYEQYF. CDR3 nucleotide sequence: TGCAGCGTGGTTGATGGGGGGGACAGCTCCTACGAGCAGTACTTC.

The V gene is TRBV9, the J gene TRBJ1-1; D may be TRBD1 (6 bases). The CDR3 is 15 amino acids. Germline V CDR1 and CDR2: SGDLS, YYNGEE. The V and J ends lost 7 bases and 8 bases respectively, with 24 bases between them. In nucleotides, the CDR3 is TGTGCCAGCGGGGACGGGGGCACAGGTACGCAGGAAGCTTTCTTT. Translation gives CASGDGGTGTQEAFF.

About this clonotype: Germline is not matched at one junction end, which may reflect a read error. The chain has TRBV9 and TRBJ2-5; a weak D match, TRBD2 (6 bases). There are 14 residues in the CDR3. CDR1 SGDLS and CDR2 YYNGEE come from the germline V gene. CDR3: CACNVADYPLINNF. Here the CDR3 DNA reads TGTGCCTGCAACGTAGCGGACTATCCCCTGATCAACAACTTC.

With respect to this clonotype: The junction does not match germline at one end; this may be a read error. The chain carries TRBV7-9 and TRBJ2-3; D remains unclear. Germline values: CDR1 SEHNR, CDR2 FQNEAQ (reference sequence). The CDR3 covers 14 residues. The CDR3 DNA follows: TGTGCCAGCAGCTCCTCAGATACGCAGTATTTGGACCCATTT. Translating gives CASSSSDTQYLDPF.